The rows below give T cell receptor beta chains drawn from one sample of a study of T cells expressing NK-cell markers. No DNA is given; TCRdb re-called the 5' RACE reads and lists each CDR3 protein once. Recorded for this sample: about 400,000 distinct CDR3 sequences. Sequenced input: blood T cells: a sorted CD56 or NKG2C T cell subset, CD4+ or CD8+ T cells, or bulk PBMC T cells (not recorded which). All receptors derive from a woman aged 50 to 60 in good health. The CDR3 runs from the conserved cysteine through the conserved F or W.

J,V,length,CDR3
TRBJ2-2,TRBV4-1,17,CASSLRPEVVDTGELFF
TRBJ2-3,TRBV27,15,CASSSLTSVTDTQYF
TRBJ2-5,TRBV29-1,12,CSVVRDGETQYF
TRBJ2-1,TRBV9,15,CASSVSGSNYNEQFF
TRBJ2-3,TRBV10-3,14,CAISLGQSTDTQYF
TRBJ2-1,TRBV6-5,19,CASGHTGAQTSGENNEQFF
TRBJ2-5,TRBV6-2/TRBV6-3,16,CASSYLASSGGETQYF
TRBJ2-7,TRBV9,14,CASSASGRLYEQYF
TRBJ2-1,TRBV5-5,16,CASSLLAVSSYNEQFF
TRBJ2-5,TRBV18,15,CASSLVGAGGETQYF
TRBJ2-6,TRBV12-3/TRBV12-4,19,CASSTDTGGAGGGANVLTF
TRBJ1-4,TRBV10-3,14,CAISEAAVNEKLFF
TRBJ1-1,TRBV5-1,13,CASQDILNTEAFF
TRBJ2-7,TRBV5-6,14,CASSLERRAHEQYF
TRBJ2-4,TRBV28,16,CASRVGPGQRKNIQYF
TRBJ2-1,TRBV12-3/TRBV12-4,15,CASSQRSSGTNEQFF
TRBJ2-5,TRBV7-9,16,CASIRTSGRFRETQYF
TRBJ1-1,TRBV7-8,12,CASSLPGAEAFF
TRBJ2-1,TRBV10-1,14,CASSETSGRARSFF
TRBJ1-2,TRBV7-9,15,CASSPWSGSTAYYTF
TRBJ2-1,TRBV7-9,14,CASSLWPAGNEQFF
TRBJ2-5,TRBV11-2,15,CASSLVGQRGETQYF
TRBJ1-2,TRBV2,13,CASSEDGGYGYTF